Shown below are 25 T cell receptor beta chains from a single sample sequenced in a study of cytomegalovirus exposure and HLA in healthy donors. Both 60 Vbeta primers and 13 Jbeta primers went into the PCR. TCRdb's copy holds only in-frame clones and misses some; the assay was immunoSEQ multiplex PCR. The sample lists some 90,000 clones, approximately 72% occurring once. Sequencing was done on a sample of PBMCs. The receptors stem from a woman aged 70-85 years in good health and CMV-seropositive.

The V call is TRBV5-5, the J call TRBJ2-7; 11 bases map to TRBD2. CDR1 is SGHKS, CDR2 YYEKEE, per germline (reference sequence). Trimming at V came to 1 base and at J to 7 bases, leaving 10 bases not matched to a gene. The CDR3 covers 16 residues. The DNA of the CDR3 is TGTGCCAGCAGCTTGAGCACTAGCGGGAGTTTGGGAGAGCAGTACTTC. This gives the protein CASSLSTSGSLGEQYF.

This clone was counted a few times. The genes are TRBV6-4 and TRBJ2-1, with 11 positions matching TRBD2. V lost 6 bases, J lost 8 bases, and 9 bases stayed unmatched. This CDR3 is 15 amino acids long. Germline loops: CDR1 MRHNA, CDR2 SNTAGT. This chain's CDR3 is CASSPLAGGRDEQFF. The DNA of the CDR3 is TGTGCCAGCAGCCCATTAGCGGGAGGGCGGGATGAGCAGTTCTTC.

This clone has only one observation. This rearrangement joins TRBV28 to TRBJ2-7, with a possible D match to TRBD1 (6 bases). Trimming pared 5 bases from V and 2 bases from J, leaving 13 bases between. Germline-derived CDR1 and CDR2 are MDHEN and SYDVKM. CDR3 length equals 14 residues. CDR3 in DNA: TGTGCCAGCAGTCACGGACAGCCACCCTACGAGCAGTACTTC. This sequence encodes CASSHGQPPYEQYF.

The chain carries TRBV19 and TRBJ1-2; 9 nucleotides match TRBD1. J gave up 5 bases and V 5 bases, and 18 bases lay outside the gene matches. This CDR3 is built from 18 residues. Germline CDR1 and CDR2: LNHDA and SQIVND (reference sequence). The chain's CDR3 is CASSPTIWDRAMQYGYTF. Here the CDR3 DNA reads TGTGCCAGTAGTCCTACGATCTGGGACAGGGCCATGCAGTATGGCTACACCTTC. The full variable domain, rest sourced from reference TRBV19 and TRBJ1-2, is DGGITQSPKYLFRKEGQNVTLSCEQNLNHDAMYWYRQDPGQGLRLIYYSQIVNDFQKGDIAEGYSVSREKKESFPLTVTSAQKNPTAFYLCASSPTIWDRAMQYGYTFGSGTRLTVV.

This chain links TRBV5-1 with TRBJ2-5; D possibly corresponds to TRBD2 (5 bases). Per the germline V gene, CDR1 is SGHRS and CDR2 is YFSETQ. V was pared by 5 bases and J by 5 bases, with 13 bases between. This CDR3 has 13 residues. The CDR3 DNA sequence: TGCGCCAGCAGACGTCGCGGGCTGGAGACCCAGTACTTC. Its translation is CASRRRGLETQYF.

This chain joins TRBV15 and TRBJ1-3; 8 bases line up with TRBD1. V was pared by 1 base and J by 0 bases, with 2 bases of the junction left unmatched. The CDR3 has 16 residues. Looked up from germline, CDR1 is LNHNV and CDR2 is YYDKDF (reference sequence). CDR3 amino acids: CATSRGDRISGNTIYF. The CDR3 region has the DNA TGTGCCACCAGCAGAGGGGACAGGATCTCTGGAAACACCATATATTTT.

V usage is TRBV7-9 and J usage is TRBJ1-4, with 7 bases that match TRBD1. There are 16 residues in the CDR3. From germline, CDR1 is SEHNR and CDR2 FQNEAQ (reference sequence). The V gene end was trimmed by 1 base and the J gene end by 8 bases; junction bases not matched to a gene: 10. Here the CDR3 reads CASSLVEGAGREKLFF. DNA for the CDR3: TGTGCCAGCAGCTTAGTAGAGGGGGCAGGGAGAGAAAAACTGTTTTTT.

CDR3 coding DNA: TGTGCCAGCAGTTTGACAGGGGCTAGCAATCAGCCCCAGCATTTT. Protein sequence: CASSLTGASNQPQHF. The chain carries TRBV27 and TRBJ1-5; 8 bases are a match to TRBD1. Germline trimming cut 3 bases from V and 0 bases from J; bases unmatched to any gene: 1. Germline CDR1 and CDR2: MNHEY and SMNVEV (reference sequence). The CDR3 loop spans 15 amino acids.

The rearrangement links TRBV7-9 to TRBJ1-4; tentative D call: TRBD1 (6 bases). The V gene's germline CDR1 is SEHNR and CDR2 FQNEAQ (reference sequence). CDR3 length equals 16 residues. With 11 bases removed from V and 0 bases from J, the gap between germline ends came to 19 bases. CDR3 DNA: TGTGCCTGGATCGGACAGACTGATACAACTAATGAAAAACTGTTTTTT. Translating gives CAWIGQTDTTNEKLFF.

The V call is TRBV10-3, the J call TRBJ2-6; no clear D. The CDR3 covers 14 residues. CDR1 is ENHRY, CDR2 SYGVKD, per germline. Trimming cost V 4 bases and J 4 bases, with 8 bases left between them. The CDR3 is CAISARTGANVLTF. CDR3 in DNA: TGTGCCATCAGTGCCCGTACAGGGGCCAACGTCCTGACTTTC.

The rearrangement uses TRBV6-5 and TRBJ2-7; possible D gene TRBD2, 6 bases. V shed 5 bases and J shed 6 bases, with 14 bases lying between them. The germline CDR1 and CDR2 sequences are MNHEY and SVGAGI. This CDR3 is 13 amino acids long. The CDR3 DNA reads TGTGCCAGCAGTCCAGGGACTTCCGGCGAGCAGTACTTC. Amino acids: CASSPGTSGEQYF.

The chain employs TRBV7-6 and TRBJ2-2, with 7 bases lining up with TRBD2. CDR3 length equals 16 residues. Trimming took 2 bases from V and 5 from J; bases not matched to a gene: 8. CDR1 and CDR2 from the germline V gene are SGHVS and FNYEAQ. CDR3 sequence reads: CASSLSVTSWTGELFF. CDR3 nucleotide sequence: TGTGCCAGCAGCTTAAGTGTGACTAGCTGGACCGGGGAGCTGTTTTTT.

This chain joins TRBV2 and TRBJ2-2; 7 bases match TRBD2. Germline loops: CDR1 SNHLY, CDR2 FYNNEI. J gave up 0 bases and V 2 bases, and 6 bases lay outside the gene matches. The CDR3 has 17 residues. CDR3 loop: CASSEREDGANTGELFF. In DNA form, the CDR3 reads TGTGCCAGCAGTGAACGGGAGGACGGCGCGAACACCGGGGAGCTGTTTTTT.

The V and J genes are TRBV4-1 and TRBJ1-4, with 8 bases that match TRBD1. The CDR3 sequence is 16 residues long. Germline CDR1 MGHRA, CDR2 YSYEKL. V gave up 0 bases and J gave up 3 bases; unmatched junction bases: 3. This chain's CDR3 is CASSQDWDRPNEKLFF. The CDR3 coding sequence is TGCGCCAGCAGCCAAGATTGGGACAGGCCTAATGAAAAACTGTTTTTT.

The rearrangement uses TRBV6-5 and TRBJ1-1; a weak D match, TRBD1 (5 bases). CDR3 length: 15 amino acids. CDR1 and CDR2 from the germline V gene are MNHEY and SVGAGI. The V end was cut by 2 bases, the J end by 4 bases, with 14 bases between. The CDR3 nucleotides read TGTGCCAGCAGTTACGGCTCGGCGGGGGGCACTGAAGCTTTCTTT. It yields the protein CASSYGSAGGTEAFF.

The genes are TRBV19 and TRBJ2-7; 10 bases line up with TRBD1. The germline V gene encodes CDR1 LNHDA and CDR2 SQIVND (reference sequence). The CDR3 totals 13 residues. The trim removed 9 bases at V and 6 bases at J, leaving 8 bases unmatched. The CDR3 loop reads CASRDRGTSEQYF. CDR3 DNA sequence: TGTGCCAGCCGGGACAGGGGTACGTCCGAGCAGTACTTC.

The sample holds a few counts of this clone. The chain is built from TRBV5-1 and TRBJ2-5; 13 bases map to TRBD2. This CDR3 contains 16 residues. Germline V lookup: CDR1 SGHRS, CDR2 YFSETQ. With V trimmed by 2 bases and J by 2 bases, 3 bases remained unmatched. In DNA form, the CDR3 reads TGCGCCAGCAGCTTACTGGGACTAGCGGGACAAGAGACCCAGTACTTC. It codes for CASSLLGLAGQETQYF.

On this clone itself: This sample also contains other DNA sequences that code for the same CDR3. The V gene is TRBV15, the J gene TRBJ2-3, with 9 bases matching TRBD2. Germline loops: CDR1 LNHNV, CDR2 YYDKDF (reference sequence). The CDR3 consists of 15 residues. Germline trimming cut 3 bases from V and 5 bases from J; bases unmatched to any gene: 6. The CDR3 nucleotides are TGTGCCACCAGCAGCGGCGGGGGGGCTCGAGATACGCAGTATTTT. This gives the protein CATSSGGGARDTQYF. The variable domain in full, completed from reference TRBV15 and TRBJ2-3, reads DAMVIQNPRYQVTQFGKPVTLSCSQTLNHNVMYWYQQKSSQAPKLLFHYYDKDFNNEADTPDNFQSRRPNTSFCFLDIRSPGLGDTAMYLCATSSGGGARDTQYFGPGTRLTVL.

This clone was counted once. The rearrangement uses TRBV28 and TRBJ1-2; TRBD1 matches at 8 bases. The CDR3 is made up of 13 amino acids. V gave up 6 bases and J gave up 8 bases; unmatched junction bases: 8. Germline lookup yields CDR1 MDHEN and CDR2 SYDVKM. CDR3: CASSPGQGTGYTF. CDR3 sequence (DNA): TGTGCCAGCAGCCCCGGACAGGGTACAGGCTACACCTTC.

This clone was observed a handful of times. Other DNA sequences from this sample encode an identical CDR3 as well. This rearrangement joins TRBV5-1 to TRBJ2-2, with 8 bases lining up with TRBD1. The junction had 0 bases not matched to a gene; V was cut back by 0 bases and J by 5 bases. This CDR3 is built from 14 residues. CDR1 is SGHRS, CDR2 YFSETQ, per germline. This chain's CDR3 is CASSLGQGTGELFF. The CDR3 DNA reads TGCGCCAGCAGCTTGGGACAGGGGACCGGGGAGCTGTTTTTT.

V usage is TRBV11-2 and J usage is TRBJ2-1; 7 bases match TRBD2. The junction had 11 bases not matched to a gene; V was cut back by 0 bases and J by 3 bases. Germline-derived CDR1 and CDR2 are SGHAT and FQNNGV. This CDR3 region has 18 residues. The CDR3 DNA sequence: TGTGCCAGCAGCTTAGATCCCAGACTAGCCTCTTTCTACAATGAGCAGTTCTTC. It yields the protein CASSLDPRLASFYNEQFF.

CDR3 sequence (DNA): TGTGCCAGCAGCCTCTCGGGGAGGACCCAGCATCAGCCCCAGCATTTT. Encoded protein: CASSLSGRTQHQPQHF. This sequence joins TRBV2 and TRBJ1-5, with no clear D. Germline V CDR1 and CDR2: SNHLY, FYNNEI. The CDR3 is 16 residues long. Between the trimmed V and J ends, which lost 6 bases and 5 bases, there was a span of 20 bases.

This clone was seen more than once but under ten times. CDR3 amino acids: CASSQESRNNRGEKLFF. The CDR3 DNA reads TGCGCCAGCAGCCAAGAGTCAAGGAATAACAGGGGTGAAAAACTGTTTTTT. V and J are TRBV4-3 and TRBJ1-4; 7 bases are a match to TRBD1. The V gene's germline CDR1 is LGHNA and CDR2 YSLEER. V shed 0 bases and J 7 bases; nucleotides not matched to a gene: 11. This CDR3 comprises 17 residues.

This clone occurred once. This sequence joins TRBV6-5 and TRBJ1-6, with D unclear. Trimming took off 2 bases at V and 16 bases at J, with 24 bases between the two ends. The CDR3 loop spans 16 amino acids. Germline V CDR1 and CDR2: MNHEY, SVGAGI. The CDR3 sequence is CASSYALRGYPAPLHF. CDR3 in DNA: TGTGCCAGCAGTTACGCGCTCCGGGGATATCCCGCCCCGCTCCACTTT.

About this clone: At one end, the junction sequence differs from germline, possibly due to a read error. CDR3 sequence reads: CASSPGRGVSDTQYF. For the CDR3, the DNA is TGTGCTAGCAGCCCCGGACGGGGGGTGTCAGATACGCAGTATTTT. This chain joins TRBV7-7 and TRBJ2-3; 7 bases match TRBD2. The germline V gene encodes CDR1 SSHAT and CDR2 FNYEAQ (reference sequence). This CDR3 is 15 amino acids long.